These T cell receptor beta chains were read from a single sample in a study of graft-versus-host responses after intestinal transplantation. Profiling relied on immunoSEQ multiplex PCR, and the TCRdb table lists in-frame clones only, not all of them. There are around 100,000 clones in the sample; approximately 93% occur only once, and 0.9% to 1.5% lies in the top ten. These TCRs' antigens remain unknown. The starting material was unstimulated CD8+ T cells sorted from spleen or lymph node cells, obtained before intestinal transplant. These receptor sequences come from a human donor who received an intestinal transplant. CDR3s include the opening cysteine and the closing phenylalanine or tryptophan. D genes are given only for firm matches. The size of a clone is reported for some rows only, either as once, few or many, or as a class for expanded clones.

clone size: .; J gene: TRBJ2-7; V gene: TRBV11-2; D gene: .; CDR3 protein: CASSLGQLFYEQYF; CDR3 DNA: TGTGCCAGCAGCCTGGGACAATTGTTCTACGAGCAGTACTTC
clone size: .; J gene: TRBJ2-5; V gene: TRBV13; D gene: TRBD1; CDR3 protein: CASSANGQGMETQYF; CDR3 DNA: TGTGCCAGCAGCGCCAACGGACAGGGGATGGAGACCCAGTACTTC
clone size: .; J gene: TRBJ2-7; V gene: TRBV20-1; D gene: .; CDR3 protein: CSARQGHEQYF; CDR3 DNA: TGCAGTGCTAGACAGGGACACGAGCAGTACTTC
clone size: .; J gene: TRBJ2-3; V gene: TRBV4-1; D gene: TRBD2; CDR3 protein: CASSQDPSGGSDTQYF; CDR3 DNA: TGCGCCAGCAGCCAAGATCCCAGCGGGGGTTCAGATACGCAGTATTTT
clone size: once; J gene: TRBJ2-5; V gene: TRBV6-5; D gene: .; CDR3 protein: CASSEDRGTQYF; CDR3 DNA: TGTGCCAGCAGTGAGGACCGGGGGACCCAGTACTTC
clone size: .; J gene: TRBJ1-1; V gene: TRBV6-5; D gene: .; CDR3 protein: CASSSRGENTEAFF; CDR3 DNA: TGTGCCAGCAGTTCGCGGGGGGAAAACACTGAAGCTTTCTTT
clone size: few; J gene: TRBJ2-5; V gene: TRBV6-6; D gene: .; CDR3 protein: CASSRLAHQETQYF; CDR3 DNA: TGTGCCAGCAGCCGCTTGGCCCACCAAGAGACCCAGTACTTC
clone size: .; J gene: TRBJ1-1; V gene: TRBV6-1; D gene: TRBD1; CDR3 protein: CASSLQGTEAFF; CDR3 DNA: TGTGCCAGCAGTTTACAGGGGACTGAAGCTTTCTTT
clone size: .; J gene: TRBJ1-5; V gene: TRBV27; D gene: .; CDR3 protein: CASSSLPSQTRGFNQPQHF; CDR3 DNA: TGTGCCAGCAGTTCCCTACCATCACAGACGCGGGGATTTAATCAGCCCCAGCATTTT
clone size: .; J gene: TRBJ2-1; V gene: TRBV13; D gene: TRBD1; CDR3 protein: CASSLTGVNEQFF; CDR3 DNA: TGTGCCAGCAGCTTAACAGGGGTCAATGAGCAGTTCTTC
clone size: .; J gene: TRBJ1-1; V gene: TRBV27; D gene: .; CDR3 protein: CASSLMENTEAFF; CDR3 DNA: TGTGCCAGCAGTTTAATGGAGAACACTGAAGCTTTCTTT
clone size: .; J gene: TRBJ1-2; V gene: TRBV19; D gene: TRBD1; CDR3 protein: CASSLSPRDSSWWGYGYTF; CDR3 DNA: TGTGCCAGTAGTCTCTCCCCCCGGGACAGCTCCTGGTGGGGCTATGGCTACACCTTC
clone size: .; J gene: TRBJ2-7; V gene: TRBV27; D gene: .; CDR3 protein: CASSSLPGTQYF; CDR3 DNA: TGTGCCAGCAGTTCCCTCCCTGGGACGCAGTACTTC
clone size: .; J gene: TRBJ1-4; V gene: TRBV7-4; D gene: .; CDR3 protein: CASSLTTNEKLFF; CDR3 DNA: TGTGCCAGCAGCTTGACAACTAATGAAAAACTGTTTTTT
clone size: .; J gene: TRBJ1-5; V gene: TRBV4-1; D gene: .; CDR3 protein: CASSGTLSFQPQHF; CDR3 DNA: TGCGCCAGCAGCGGGACATTAAGTTTTCAGCCCCAGCATTTT
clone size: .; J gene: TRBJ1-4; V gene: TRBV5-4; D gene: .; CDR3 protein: CASSLTGAGATNEKLFF; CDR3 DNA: TGTGCCAGCAGCTTGACCGGGGCAGGTGCAACTAATGAAAAACTGTTTTTT
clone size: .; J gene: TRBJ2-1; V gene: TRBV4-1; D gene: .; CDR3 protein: CASSQDPPEQFF; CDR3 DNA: TGCGCCAGCAGCCAAGACCCCCCCGAGCAGTTCTTC
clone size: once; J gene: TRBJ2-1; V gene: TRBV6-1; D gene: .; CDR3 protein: CASSGPGLNYNEQFF; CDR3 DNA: TGTGCCAGCAGTGGCCCGGGACTTAACTACAATGAGCAGTTCTTC
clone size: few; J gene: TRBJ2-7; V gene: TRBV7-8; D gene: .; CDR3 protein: CASSSRRTWWSEQYF; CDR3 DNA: TGTGCCAGCAGCTCTCGGAGGACCTGGTGGAGCGAGCAGTACTTC
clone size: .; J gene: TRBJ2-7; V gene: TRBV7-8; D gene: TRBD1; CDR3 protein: CASRTGGLGSGQYF; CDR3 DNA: TGTGCCAGCAGGACAGGGGGTTTAGGGTCGGGGCAGTACTTC
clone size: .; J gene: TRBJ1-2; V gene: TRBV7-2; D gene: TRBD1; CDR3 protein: CASSYTGVGYTF; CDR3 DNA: TGTGCCAGCAGCTATACAGGGGTAGGCTACACCTTC
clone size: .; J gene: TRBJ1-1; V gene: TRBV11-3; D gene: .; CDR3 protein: CASSLSFGGNTEAFF; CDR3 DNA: TGTGCCAGCAGCTTATCGTTTGGGGGTAACACTGAAGCTTTCTTT
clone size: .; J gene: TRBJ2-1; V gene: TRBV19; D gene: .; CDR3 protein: CASSGAPNEQFF; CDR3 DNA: TGTGCCAGTAGCGGGGCGCCGAATGAGCAGTTCTTC